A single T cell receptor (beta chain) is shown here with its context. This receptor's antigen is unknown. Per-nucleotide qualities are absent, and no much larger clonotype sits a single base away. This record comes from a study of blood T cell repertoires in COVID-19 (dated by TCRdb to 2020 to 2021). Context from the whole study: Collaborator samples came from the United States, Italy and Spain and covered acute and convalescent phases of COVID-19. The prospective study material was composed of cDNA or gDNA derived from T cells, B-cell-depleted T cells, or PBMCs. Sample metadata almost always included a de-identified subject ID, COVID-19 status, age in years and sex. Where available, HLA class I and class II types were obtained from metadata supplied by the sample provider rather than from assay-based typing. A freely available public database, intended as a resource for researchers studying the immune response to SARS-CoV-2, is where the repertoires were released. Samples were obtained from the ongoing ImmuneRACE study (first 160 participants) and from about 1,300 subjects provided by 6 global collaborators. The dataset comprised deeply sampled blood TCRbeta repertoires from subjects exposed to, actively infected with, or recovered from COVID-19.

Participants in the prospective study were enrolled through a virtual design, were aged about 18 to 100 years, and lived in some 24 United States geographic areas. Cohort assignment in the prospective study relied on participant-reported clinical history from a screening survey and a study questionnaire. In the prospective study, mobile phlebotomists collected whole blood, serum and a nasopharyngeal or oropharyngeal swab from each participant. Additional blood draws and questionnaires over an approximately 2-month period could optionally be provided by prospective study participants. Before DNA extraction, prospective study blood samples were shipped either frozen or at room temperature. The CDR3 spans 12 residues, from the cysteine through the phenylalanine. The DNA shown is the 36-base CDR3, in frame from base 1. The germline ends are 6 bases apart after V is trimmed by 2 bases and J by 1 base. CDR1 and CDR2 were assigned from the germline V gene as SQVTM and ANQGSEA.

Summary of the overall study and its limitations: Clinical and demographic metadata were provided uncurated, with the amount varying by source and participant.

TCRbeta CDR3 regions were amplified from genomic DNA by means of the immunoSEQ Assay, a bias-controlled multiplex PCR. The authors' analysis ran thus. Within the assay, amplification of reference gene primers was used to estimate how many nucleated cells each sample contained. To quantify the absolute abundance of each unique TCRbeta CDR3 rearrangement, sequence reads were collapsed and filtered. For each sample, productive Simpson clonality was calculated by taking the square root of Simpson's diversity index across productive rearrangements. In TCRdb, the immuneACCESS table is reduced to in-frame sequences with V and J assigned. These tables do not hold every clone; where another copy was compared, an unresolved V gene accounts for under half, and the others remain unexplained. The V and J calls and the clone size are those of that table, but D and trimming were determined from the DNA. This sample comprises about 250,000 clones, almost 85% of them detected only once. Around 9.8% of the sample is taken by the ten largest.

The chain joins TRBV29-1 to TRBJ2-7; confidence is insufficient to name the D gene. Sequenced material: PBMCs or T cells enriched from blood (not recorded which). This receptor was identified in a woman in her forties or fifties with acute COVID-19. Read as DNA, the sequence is TGCAGCGTTGAACTCACATCCTACGAGCAGTACTTC. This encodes CSVELTSYEQYF.